This T cell receptor (beta chain) comes out of a study of blood T cell repertoires in COVID-19. Per the original data handling: Reference gene primer amplification yielded estimated nucleated cell counts. Here immunoSEQ multiplex PCR was the method, and the copy in TCRdb shows in-frame clones only, minus some. V and J calls and clone size come straight from that table; D and trimming were deduced from the DNA. The table lists about 150,000 clones, around 80% of them singletons. Ages ranged from about 18 to 89 years, with residence in fewer than 25 US areas. Cohort placement rested on clinical history that participants reported themselves. Among Cohort 3 donors, those recovered had two negative PCRs, clearance, or symptom resolution. V was shortened by 6 bases and J by 1 base, with 9 bases between the two germline ends. The CDR3 runs 13 residues. Germline loops: CDR1 MDHEN, CDR2 SYDVKM.

Source material: PBMCs or T cells enriched from blood (not recorded which). This chain links TRBV28 with TRBJ1-2; D unclear. This TCR came from a woman aged 50 to 65 who had recovered from COVID-19. The CDR3 DNA sequence: TGTGCCAGCAGGGTCGGTATTAACTATGGCTACACCTTC. It specifies CASRVGINYGYTF.